This T cell receptor (beta chain) is from a study of cytomegalovirus exposure and HLA in healthy donors. Study-level background: Most genotyped donors, roughly 80% of about 400, had Caucasian-associated genetic ancestry. General study findings and limits: Versus the roughly 670-donor mean, an Asian-associated ancestry cluster reportedly showed fewer N-insertions in a later analysis. Most TCR sequences were uncommon, yet certain public TCRs appeared in many donors. A previous analysis found most TCR beta V segments productive roughly 90% or roughly 30% of the time.

The primer mix had 60 Vbeta and 13 Jbeta primers. Some clones are missing from TCRdb's copy, which holds only in-frame ones; the method was immunoSEQ multiplex PCR. This sample carries 120,000 or so clones, 15% of them seen once, and the ten largest clones take 1.9%. CDR1 is SGHTA and CDR2 is FQGTGA in the germline V gene. The CDR3 extends over 14 amino acids. The V and J ends lost 5 bases and 6 bases respectively, with 13 bases between them. In regard to this clone: As yet, its antigen is unknown.

The material sequenced was PBMCs. The chain links TRBV7-3 to TRBJ2-2, with D unresolved. The receptor comes from a woman under 30 in good health and CMV-seronegative. CDR3 sequence: CASSLRLGAGELFF. In DNA form, the CDR3 reads TGTGCCAGCAGCCTGCGGCTGGGTGCCGGGGAGCTGTTTTTT.